The sequence of this TCR beta chain was determined in a study of T cell responses to AZD1222 COVID-19 vaccine. The wider study: Investigators merged groups given second doses at roughly 4 or roughly 12 weeks. Study-wide results and limits: AZD1222 recipients seropositive at baseline numbered only five to seven. All repertoire sampling was performed exclusively after the peak T cell response. Dominant CD4 TCR responses targeted spike regions 160-218 and 743-854.

As for this clone: Its antigen is not identified.

CDR3 length: 13 residues. In germline, CDR1 is LGHDT, CDR2 YNNKEL (reference sequence). Trimming took off 2 bases at V and 2 bases at J, with 7 bases between the two ends. Here immunoSEQ multiplex PCR was the method, and the copy in TCRdb shows in-frame clones only, minus some. The data hold approximately 190,000 clones, with approximately 91% observed a single time. This TCR derives from an adult in good health. This rearrangement joins TRBV3-1 (or the pseudogene TRBV3-2) to TRBJ2-7, with D perhaps matching TRBD1 (5 bases). The material was peripheral blood, obtained on day 0 of AZD1222 vaccination. The CDR3 DNA sequence: TGTGCCAGCAGCCAAAGCAGGGCCTACGAGCAGTACTTC. It encodes CASSQSRAYEQYF.